These 9 T cell receptor beta chains came from one sample sequenced in a study of blood T cell repertoires in COVID-19 (dated by TCRdb to the early 2020s). Libraries were prepared through the immunoSEQ multiplex PCR assay. The source is immuneACCESS, and TCRdb retained only in-frame sequences with V and J called. Part of the clones is not carried over; for the studies checked, unresolved V genes explain less than half of this, and the remainder is unexplained. Here the sample has 380,000 or so clones; approximately 91% occur a single time. The ten most abundant clones make up around 2.1% of the sample. The sample comprised PBMCs or T cells enriched from blood (not recorded which). All receptors come from a woman aged 40 to 50 with acute COVID-19.

CDR3 in DNA: TGTGCCAGCAGCTCGTTAGTATTCGGGACAGGGGGGTATAAACTGTTTTTT. This encodes CASSSLVFGTGGYKLFF. This chain joins TRBV11-3 and TRBJ1-4, with 11 nucleotides matching TRBD1. CDR3 length: 17 residues. Trimming took 4 bases from V and 11 from J; bases not matched to a gene: 15. CDR1 is SGHNT and CDR2 is YENEEA in the germline V gene.

The rearrangement uses TRBV6-1 and TRBJ1-6; TRBD1 is a possible D gene (5 bases). The CDR3 sequence is 18 residues long. Germline V gene lookup returns CDR1 MNHNS and CDR2 SASEGT. The V and J ends lost 1 base and 0 bases respectively, with 13 bases between them. Written as DNA, the CDR3 is TGTGCCAGCAGTGAAGTAACAGGCTGGAGCTCCTATAATTCACCCCTCCACTTT. Its protein product is CASSEVTGWSSYNSPLHF.

This clone was seen a few times. This rearrangement joins TRBV5-1 to TRBJ1-6; 7 bases fit TRBD1. Germline CDR1 SGHRS, CDR2 YFSETQ. This CDR3 comprises 15 residues. J lost 7 bases, V lost 4 bases, and 8 bases had no gene match. The CDR3 here is CASSPFDRDNSPLHF. The CDR3 DNA reads as TGCGCCAGCAGCCCGTTCGACAGGGACAATTCACCCCTCCACTTT.

The chain couples TRBV23-1 to TRBJ2-3; 9 positions match TRBD1. TRBV23-1 is noted as an ORF with a role that remains uncertain. The CDR3 extends over 15 amino acids. Losses at the gene ends were 2 bases for V and 1 base for J; bases not matched to a gene: 1. CDR3 nucleotides: TGCGCCAGCAGTCAAGGGGACAGGGGCACAGATACGCAGTATTTT. The encoded protein is CASSQGDRGTDTQYF.

This clone was seen only a few times. This rearrangement joins TRBV18 to TRBJ2-2; possibly TRBD1 for D (6 bases). Germline V lookup: CDR1 KGHSH, CDR2 LQKENI. The CDR3 totals 17 residues. V lost 3 bases and J lost 4, with 18 bases in between. The CDR3 sequence: CASSPPLSQGPTGELFF. Here the CDR3 DNA reads TGTGCCAGCTCACCGCCCCTATCGCAGGGGCCCACCGGGGAGCTGTTTTTT.

The chain couples TRBV5-1 to TRBJ1-2, with D possibly TRBD1 on 5 matching bases. This CDR3 spans 14 amino acids. Germline V lookup: CDR1 SGHRS, CDR2 YFSETQ. The V gene lost 1 base and the J gene lost 6 bases, with 13 bases spanning the gap. DNA of the CDR3: TGCGCCAGCAGCTTGCAGGGAATGGTAGATGGCTACACCTTC. Translated, it gives CASSLQGMVDGYTF.

V usage is TRBV6-6 and J usage is TRBJ2-5; D unclear. The V gene's germline CDR1 is MNHNY and CDR2 SVGAGI (reference sequence). The V gene lost 5 bases and the J gene lost 4 bases, with 14 bases spanning the gap. The CDR3 length is 14 residues. DNA for the CDR3: TGTGCCAGCAGTCTTCAGGAATTGAGAGAGACCCAGTACTTC. It codes for CASSLQELRETQYF.

J is TRBJ1-1 and V is TRBV5-5; no reliable D call. V was clipped by 3 bases and J by 7 bases, with 16 bases between them. The CDR3 covers 14 residues. Germline loops: CDR1 SGHKS, CDR2 YYEKEE (reference sequence). CDR3 sequence: CASSYSSMPVEAFF. In DNA form, the CDR3 reads TGTGCCAGCAGCTACTCGTCCATGCCTGTTGAAGCTTTCTTT.

The chain couples TRBV30 to TRBJ1-5, with 9 bases lining up with TRBD1. The trim removed 0 bases at V and 6 bases at J, leaving 3 bases unmatched. Germline V gene data show CDR1 as GTSNPN and CDR2 as SVGIG (reference sequence). The CDR3 contains 14 residues. CDR3 bases: TGTGCCTGGAGTGTATTACAGGGGGCTCAGCCCCAGCATTTT. It translates to CAWSVLQGAQPQHF.